This T cell receptor beta chain was recorded in a study of T cells after yellow fever vaccination. Study-wide findings and caveats: It was a small share of clonotypes that appeared in both CD4 and CD8 compartments. Subsequent booster samples again held most clones from primary vaccination (96% CD4, about 86% CD8).

TCR cDNA, made by 5'RACE template switching, carried an added universal primer site and UMIs. TCRdb analysed the 5' RACE reads with MiXCR anew, one entry per CDR3 protein. Of some 150,000 distinct CDR3 sequences in the sample, around 8.5% were seen once. This CDR3 is built from 17 residues. Trimming removed 0 bases from V and 6 bases from J, with 15 bases in between. CDR1 is LGHNA and CDR2 is YSLEER in the germline V gene. To note about this clonotype: The antigen is unknown.

This clonotype originated in a man aged 18 to 35 who received the YFV17D yellow fever vaccine. The chain employs TRBV4-3 and TRBJ1-6; the D gene is possibly TRBD1 (5 bases). Here the sequenced sample was CD8+ T cells sorted from PBMCs, taken 45 days after the yellow fever booster vaccination. The CDR3 region is CASSQDAAGSLNSPLHF. The CDR3 DNA sequence: TGCGCCAGCAGCCAAGATGCAGCAGGGAGCCTTAATTCACCCCTCCACTTT.